This TCR beta chain stems from a study of blood T cell repertoires in COVID-19. Across the whole study: There were acute and convalescent COVID-19 samples, and they came from the United States, Italy and Spain. Sample material is recorded as cDNA or gDNA derived from T cells, B-cell-depleted T cells, or PBMCs.

This clone was detected only a few times. This CDR3 has 15 residues. V lost 0 bases and J 0 bases, leaving 8 bases between the germline ends. The germline V gene has CDR1 SGHRS and CDR2 YFSETQ. Some clones are missing from TCRdb's copy, which holds only in-frame ones; the method was immunoSEQ multiplex PCR. Of a few hundred thousand clones detected, under 90% appear once; the ten largest clones hold under 3.5%. Enrolled during active infection, Seattle patients were then followed longitudinally. This chain links TRBV5-1 with TRBJ2-3; a weak D match, TRBD2 (5 bases). Sequencing was performed on peripheral blood. The sequence was collected from a woman aged 25 to 39 with COVID-19, enrolled during active disease. CDR3 loop: CASSLVGASTDTQYF. In DNA form, the CDR3 reads TGCGCCAGCAGCTTGGTGGGAGCTAGCACAGATACGCAGTATTTT.